This passage covers 10 T cell receptor beta chains from one sample sequenced in a study of response to subunit inactivated influenza vaccine. TCRdb redid the calling of the RT-PCR reads with MiXCR, one entry per CDR3 protein. The table shows about 610,000 distinct CDR3 sequences, with 11% to 15% occurring only once. The specimen was PBMCs from blood, collected 11 to 12 days after vaccination. The source is a man aged 45-65 years who received an inactivated influenza vaccine.

V gene TRBV12-3 or TRBV12-4 combines with J gene TRBJ1-4, with D tentatively TRBD1 (6 bases). This CDR3 spans 14 amino acids. Trimming took off 1 base at V and 8 bases at J, with 11 bases between the two ends. In nucleotides, the CDR3 is TGTGCCAGCAGTTTAGGGGGGGCGAGGGAAAAACTGTTTTTT. Protein sequence: CASSLGGAREKLFF.

The V and J genes are TRBV3-1 and TRBJ2-1; 7 bases agree with TRBD2. The CDR3 spans 16 residues. J gave up 2 bases and V 4 bases, and 8 bases lay outside the gene matches. Looked up from germline, CDR1 is LGHDT and CDR2 is YNNKEL (reference sequence). CDR3 coding DNA: TGTGCCAGCAGCCCCCGGGGGAGGGGCACCTACAATGAGCAGTTCTTC. It is translated as CASSPRGRGTYNEQFF.

The rearrangement links TRBV19 to TRBJ1-1, with D possibly matching TRBD1 (5 bases). The CDR3 spans 14 residues. Trimming pared 2 bases from V and 4 bases from J, leaving 11 bases between. Germline V gene lookup returns CDR1 LNHDA and CDR2 SQIVND (reference sequence). The CDR3 DNA reads as TGTGCCAGTAGTATAATATCGGGGGGCACTGAAGCTTTCTTT. The encoded protein is CASSIISGGTEAFF.

This clonotype came up many times. The chain links TRBV28 to TRBJ2-1; TRBD2 matches 12 bases. Germline-derived CDR1 and CDR2 are MDHEN and SYDVKM. With V trimmed by 3 bases and J by 6 bases, 9 bases remained unmatched. The CDR3 has 17 residues. DNA of the CDR3: TGTGCCAGCAGTTTCCTTCCACTAGCGGGGGGTGTCAATGAGCAGTTCTTC. The encoded protein is CASSFLPLAGGVNEQFF.

The chain recombines TRBV7-9 with TRBJ2-5, with D perhaps matching TRBD2 (6 bases). CDR3 size: 13 residues. In germline, CDR1 is SEHNR, CDR2 FQNEAQ (reference sequence). The V and J ends lost 5 bases and 2 bases respectively, with 9 bases between them. The CDR3 bases are TGTGCCAGCAGCGCTCTAGCGCAAGAGACCCAGTACTTC. This codes for CASSALAQETQYF.

The chain uses TRBV5-1 and TRBJ1-1; D perhaps matches TRBD1 (6 bases). Trimming took 1 base from V and 1 from J, leaving 8 bases between them. The CDR3 length is 14 residues. Germline CDR1 and CDR2: SGHRS and YFSETQ. The CDR3, as DNA: TGCGCCAGCAGCTTGTGGGGGGCGAACACTGAAGCTTTCTTT. Its translation: CASSLWGANTEAFF.

This rearrangement joins TRBV7-9 to TRBJ2-3; 9 bases are a match to TRBD2. The V and J ends lost 5 bases and 9 bases, in that order; junction bases with no gene match: 9. The CDR3 has 14 amino acids. Germline CDR1 is SEHNR and CDR2 is FQNEAQ (reference sequence). Here the CDR3 DNA reads TGTGCCAGCAGCCCCGTAGCGGGAGCAGGGACGCAGTATTTT. Translating gives CASSPVAGAGTQYF. The whole variable domain, filled in from reference TRBV7-9 and TRBJ2-3, reads DTGVSQNPRHKITKRGQNVTFRCDPISEHNRLYWYRQTLGQGPEFLTYFQNEAQLEKSRLLSDRFSAERPKGSFSTLEIQRTEQGDSAMYLCASSPVAGAGTQYFGPGTRLTVL.

The chain has TRBV6-2 or TRBV6-3 and TRBJ1-2; the D is unclear. Deletions cut 0 bases from V and 4 bases from J, with 6 bases between. Germline V CDR1 and CDR2: MNHEY, SVGEGT. This CDR3 comprises 13 residues. This CDR3 reads CASSYSAGYGYTF. The CDR3 bases are TGTGCCAGCAGTTACTCGGCGGGCTATGGCTACACCTTC.

V and J are TRBV7-9 and TRBJ2-7; no clear D. The CDR3 totals 15 residues. The germline V gene encodes CDR1 SEHNR and CDR2 FQNEAQ (reference sequence). Trimming left V 4 bases short and J 0 bases short, with 13 bases between. CDR3 loop: CASSSGRARSYEQYF. For the CDR3, the DNA is TGTGCCAGCAGCTCCGGAAGGGCCCGCTCCTACGAGCAGTACTTC.

The CDR3 DNA reads TGCGCCAGCAGCCCCGGGACTAGCGGGAGCGTCTCCTACGAGCAGTACTTC. The encoded protein is CASSPGTSGSVSYEQYF. The V gene is TRBV5-1, the J gene TRBJ2-7; TRBD2 aligns across 14 bases. Germline V gene data show CDR1 as SGHRS and CDR2 as YFSETQ. Trimming removed 4 bases from V and 0 bases from J; junction bases left unmatched: 6. The CDR3 extends over 17 amino acids. The whole variable domain, filled in from reference TRBV5-1 and TRBJ2-7, reads KAGVTQTPRYLIKTRGQQVTLSCSPISGHRSVSWYQQTPGQGLQFLFEYFSETQRNKGNFPGRFSGRQFSNSRSEMNVSTLELGDSALYLCASSPGTSGSVSYEQYFGPGTRLTVT.